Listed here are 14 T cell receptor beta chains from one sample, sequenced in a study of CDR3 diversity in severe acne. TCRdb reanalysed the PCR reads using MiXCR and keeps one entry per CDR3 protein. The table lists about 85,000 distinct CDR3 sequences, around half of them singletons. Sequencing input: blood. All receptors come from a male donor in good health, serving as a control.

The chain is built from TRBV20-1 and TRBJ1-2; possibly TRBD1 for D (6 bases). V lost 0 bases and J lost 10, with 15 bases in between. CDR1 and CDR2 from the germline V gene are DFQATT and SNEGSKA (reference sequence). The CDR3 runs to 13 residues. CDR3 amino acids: CSARDITGFDYTF. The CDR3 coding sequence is TGCAGTGCTAGAGATATCACAGGGTTCGACTACACCTTC.

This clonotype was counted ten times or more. DNA for the CDR3: TGTGCCACCAAAGAGACAGGGAACACCGGGGAGCTGTTTTTT. As protein: CATKETGNTGELFF. This chain links TRBV24-1 with TRBJ2-2, with D possibly matching TRBD1 (6 bases). Trimming shortened V by 8 bases and J by 1 base, and 10 bases separated the two germline ends. The CDR3 loop spans 14 amino acids. Germline-derived CDR1 and CDR2 are KGHDR and SFDVKD.

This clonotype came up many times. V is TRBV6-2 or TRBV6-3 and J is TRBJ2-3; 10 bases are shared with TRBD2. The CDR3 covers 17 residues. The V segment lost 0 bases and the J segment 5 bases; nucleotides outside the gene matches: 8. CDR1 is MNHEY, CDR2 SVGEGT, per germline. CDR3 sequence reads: CASSYSKLAGAIDTQYF. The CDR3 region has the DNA TGTGCCAGCAGTTACTCGAAGCTAGCGGGAGCGATAGATACGCAGTATTTT.

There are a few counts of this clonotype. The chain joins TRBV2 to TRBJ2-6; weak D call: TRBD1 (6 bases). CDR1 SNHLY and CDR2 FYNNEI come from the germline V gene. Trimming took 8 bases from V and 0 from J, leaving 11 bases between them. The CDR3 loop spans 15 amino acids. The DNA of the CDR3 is TGTGCCAGCGGCAGGGGCGGCTCTGGGGCCAACGTCCTGACTTTC. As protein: CASGRGGSGANVLTF.

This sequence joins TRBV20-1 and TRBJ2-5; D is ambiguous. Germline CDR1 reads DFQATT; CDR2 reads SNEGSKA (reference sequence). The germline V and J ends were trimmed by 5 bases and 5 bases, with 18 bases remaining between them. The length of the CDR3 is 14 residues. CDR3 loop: CSASPGPERETQYF. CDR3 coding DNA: TGCAGTGCTTCCCCCGGGCCCGAGAGGGAGACCCAGTACTTC.

The CDR3 nucleotides read TGTGCCAGCAGCTCCCAGGGGGTCGTGGAGTTAGGCGGGGAGCTGTTTTTT. It codes for CASSSQGVVELGGELFF. The V and J genes are TRBV7-9 and TRBJ2-2; 7 bases agree with TRBD1. V shed 4 bases, J shed 7 bases, and the junction held 15 bases outside the gene matches. Per the germline V gene, CDR1 is SEHNR and CDR2 is FQNEAQ (reference sequence). The CDR3 spans 17 residues.

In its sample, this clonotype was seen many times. CDR3 bases: TGTGCCAGCAGTATCCTGACAGGGGGCGGGATTGGCTACACCTTC. Its protein is CASSILTGGGIGYTF. The J gene is TRBJ1-2, the V gene TRBV28; TRBD1 agrees at 10 bases. J lost 7 bases, V lost 5 bases, and 10 bases had no gene match. The CDR3 is 15 residues long. Germline V CDR1 and CDR2: MDHEN, SYDVKM.

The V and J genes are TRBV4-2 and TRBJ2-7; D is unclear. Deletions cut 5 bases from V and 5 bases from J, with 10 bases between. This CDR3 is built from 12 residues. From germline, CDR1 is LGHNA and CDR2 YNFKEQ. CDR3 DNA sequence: TGTGCCAGCAGCTACTATCCCAACGAGCAGTACTTC. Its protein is CASSYYPNEQYF.

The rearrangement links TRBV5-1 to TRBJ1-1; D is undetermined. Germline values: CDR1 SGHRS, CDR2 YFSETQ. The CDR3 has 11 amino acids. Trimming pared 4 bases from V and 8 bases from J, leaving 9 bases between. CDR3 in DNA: TGCGCCAGCAGCCCCGGCGGGGAAGCTTTCTTT. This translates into CASSPGGEAFF.

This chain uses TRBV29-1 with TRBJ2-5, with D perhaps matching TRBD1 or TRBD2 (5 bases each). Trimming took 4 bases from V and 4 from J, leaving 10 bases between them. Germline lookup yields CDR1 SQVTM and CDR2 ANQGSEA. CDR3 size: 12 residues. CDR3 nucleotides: TGCAGCGTTGGTAGGGACCTAGAGACCCAGTACTTC. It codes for CSVGRDLETQYF.

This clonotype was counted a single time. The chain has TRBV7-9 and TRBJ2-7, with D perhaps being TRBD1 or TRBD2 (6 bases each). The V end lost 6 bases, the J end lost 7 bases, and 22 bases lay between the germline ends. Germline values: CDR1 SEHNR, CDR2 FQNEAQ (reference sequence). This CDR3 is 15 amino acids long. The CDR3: CASRVDGGPYNEQYF. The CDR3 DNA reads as TGTGCCAGCAGGGTCGACGGGGGCCCATACAATGAGCAGTACTTC.

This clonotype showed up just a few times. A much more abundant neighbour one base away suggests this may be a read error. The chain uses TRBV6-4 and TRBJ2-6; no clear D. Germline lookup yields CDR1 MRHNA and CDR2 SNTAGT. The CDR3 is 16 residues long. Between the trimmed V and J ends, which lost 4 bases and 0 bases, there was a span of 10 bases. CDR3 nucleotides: TGTGCCAGCAGTGGCTCCGGCAGCTCTGGGGCCAACGTCCTGACTTTC. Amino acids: CASSGSGSSGANVLTF.

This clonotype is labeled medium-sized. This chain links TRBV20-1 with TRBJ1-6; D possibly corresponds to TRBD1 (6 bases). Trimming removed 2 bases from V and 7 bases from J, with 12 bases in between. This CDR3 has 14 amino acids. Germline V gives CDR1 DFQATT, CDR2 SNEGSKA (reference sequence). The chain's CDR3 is CSARTGSENSPLHF. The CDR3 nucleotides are TGCAGTGCTAGAACAGGGTCGGAGAATTCACCCCTCCACTTT.

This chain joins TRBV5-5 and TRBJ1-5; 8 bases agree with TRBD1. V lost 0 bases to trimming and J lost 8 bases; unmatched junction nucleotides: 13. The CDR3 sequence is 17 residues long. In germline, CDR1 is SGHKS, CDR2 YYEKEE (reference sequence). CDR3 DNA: TGTGCCAGCAGCTTGGTCACAGGGGGGGAGACAGGCGAGCCCCAGCATTTT. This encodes CASSLVTGGETGEPQHF.